This entry concerns a single T cell receptor (beta chain). The same CDR3 can be traced to other DNA sequences in this sample. The method was immunoSEQ multiplex PCR; TCRdb's version includes in-frame clones alone and lacks a portion of them. The sample consists of about 480,000 clones, about 91% of them appearing once. The germline V gene has CDR1 MNHEY and CDR2 SVGAGI. Trimming removed 6 bases from V and 4 bases from J, with 13 bases in between. This CDR3 is 13 amino acids long. This sample was included in a study of blood T cell repertoires in COVID-19. Across the whole study: Collection of acute and convalescent COVID-19 samples took place in the United States, Italy and Spain. PBMCs, B-cell-depleted T cells, or T cells provided the cDNA or gDNA that made up the material.

Sequencing input: peripheral blood. This clonotype was obtained from a man aged 18 to 29 with COVID-19, enrolled during active disease. J is TRBJ2-7 and V is TRBV6-5; possible D gene TRBD2, 6 bases. CDR3 region: CASSPGSSYEQYF. CDR3 coding DNA: TGTGCCAGCAGCCCCGGGAGTTCTTACGAGCAGTACTTC.